This entry features one T cell receptor (beta chain) sequence. Its antigen is unidentified. These data belong to a study of shared clonotypes between healthy human individuals. The study, taken as a whole, reports: Non-shared clonotypes had lower generation probabilities than clonotypes shared by all four sorted-subset donors.

Trimming left V 0 bases short and J 2 bases short, with 5 bases between. This CDR3 contains 14 residues. The germline V gene encodes CDR1 SGHNT and CDR2 YYREEE (reference sequence). Measured with immunoSEQ multiplex PCR; TCRdb has only the in-frame clones, and not every one. The sample holds 1.6 million or so clones, roughly 96% seen once. The material sequenced was naive CD4+ T cells sorted from blood. The subset is: CD45RA+ positively selected. The genes are TRBV5-4 and TRBJ2-2, with D hard to call. This clonotype was obtained from a man aged 30 to 45 in good health. The CDR3 loop reads CASSLASNTGELFF. The CDR3 nucleotides read TGTGCCAGCAGCTTGGCCAGCAACACCGGGGAGCTGTTTTTT. The entire variable domain, with the rest obtained from reference TRBV5-4 and TRBJ2-2, is as follows: ETGVTQSPTHLIKTRGQQVTLRCSSQSGHNTVSWYQQALGQGPQFIFQYYREEENGRGNFPPRFSGLQFPNYSSELNVNALELDDSALYLCASSLASNTGELFFGEGSRLTVL.